Listed here are 18 T cell receptor beta chains from one sample, sequenced in a study of breast tumors, draining lymph nodes, adjacent tissues. One entry per CDR3 protein, called by TCRdb with MiXCR from the multiplex PCR reads. The table has 200,000 or so distinct CDR3 sequences, approximately 33% seen once. Axillary draining lymph nodes of breast cancer patients supplied the node samples. Sequenced: axillary lymph node tissue. Every receptor here comes from a female donor with breast cancer. Some clones in this sample may be carry-over from other donors' samples.

The table lists this clonotype with many counts. The V call is TRBV6-1, the J call TRBJ2-1; 9 bases are a match to TRBD1. This CDR3 region has 13 residues. Germline V lookup: CDR1 MNHNS, CDR2 SASEGT. The junction had 4 bases not matched to a gene; V was cut back by 5 bases and J by 8 bases. The CDR3 here is CASSRTGEYEQFF. The CDR3 bases are TGTGCCAGCAGTCGGACAGGGGAATATGAGCAGTTCTTC.

This clonotype was seen at least ten times. The genes are TRBV28 and TRBJ1-4; perhaps TRBD1 as D (5 bases). Germline V gene sequence: CDR1 MDHEN, CDR2 SYDVKM. V was shortened by 6 bases and J by 7 bases, with 12 bases between the two germline ends. The CDR3 totals 13 residues. Here the CDR3 reads CASRGGVGEKLFF. The CDR3 DNA reads as TGTGCCAGCAGGGGAGGGGTTGGTGAAAAACTGTTTTTT.

This clonotype was found many times. This chain joins TRBV20-1 and TRBJ2-5; 16 nucleotides align to TRBD2. Germline CDR1 DFQATT, CDR2 SNEGSKA (reference sequence). The CDR3 is 17 residues long. CDR3 coding DNA: TGCAGCTCCCCGGGACTAGCGGGGGGGCGAGACCAAGAGACCCAGTACTTC. The encoded protein is CSSPGLAGGRDQETQYF.

This clonotype was seen at least ten times. The V call is TRBV7-6, the J call TRBJ2-3; a weak D match, TRBD1 (6 bases). Germline V gene sequence: CDR1 SGHVS, CDR2 FNYEAQ. The CDR3 is 12 amino acids. Trimming took off 5 bases at V and 7 bases at J, with 10 bases between the two ends. The CDR3 DNA is TGTGCCAGCAGCCTACAGGGCAATACGCAGTATTTT. Amino acids: CASSLQGNTQYF.

This clonotype appeared many times. CDR3 sequence reads: CASGGSSGANVLTF. The CDR3 DNA follows: TGTGCCAGCGGTGGGAGCTCTGGGGCCAACGTCCTGACTTTC. The gene calls are TRBV9 and TRBJ2-6; a possible D gene is TRBD2 (5 bases). CDR1 SGDLS and CDR2 YYNGEE come from the germline V gene. Deletions cut 7 bases from V and 0 bases from J, with 8 bases between. The CDR3 has 14 amino acids.

This clonotype was recorded many times. The chain recombines TRBV20-1 with TRBJ2-1, with D possibly TRBD2 on 6 matching bases. CDR3 length equals 14 residues. Germline V gene data show CDR1 as DFQATT and CDR2 as SNEGSKA (reference sequence). V lost 7 bases and J 3 bases, leaving 16 bases between the germline ends. Here the CDR3 reads CSGSRGTYYNEQFF. As DNA, the CDR3 is TGCAGTGGTAGTAGAGGGACTTACTACAATGAGCAGTTCTTC.

This clonotype was seen only once. The rearrangement links TRBV27 to TRBJ2-3, with 8 nucleotides matching TRBD2. This CDR3 comprises 16 residues. The germline gives CDR1 MNHEY, CDR2 SMNVEV (reference sequence). V trimming: 0 bases; J trimming: 2 bases; junction bases outside the gene matches: 4. The CDR3 coding sequence is TGTGCCAGCAGTTTATCGCTAGCGGGCCACACAGATACGCAGTATTTT. It is translated as CASSLSLAGHTDTQYF.

This clonotype was seen many times. The chain couples TRBV19 to TRBJ2-1; D might be TRBD1 or TRBD2, each matching 5 bases. The CDR3 consists of 15 residues. Germline CDR1 LNHDA, CDR2 SQIVND (reference sequence). Trimming pared 6 bases from V and 1 base from J, leaving 13 bases between. The CDR3 loop reads CASSVSGRSYNEQFF. CDR3 bases: TGTGCCAGTAGCGTATCGGGGCGATCCTACAATGAGCAGTTCTTC.

This clonotype was recorded at least ten times. CDR3 DNA: TGTGCCAGCCGGGACAGGGATAATCAGCCCCAGCATTTT. Translation gives CASRDRDNQPQHF. The chain joins TRBV25-1 to TRBJ1-5; 9 bases map to TRBD1. The CDR3 is 13 residues long. Germline values: CDR1 MGHDK, CDR2 SYGVNS. The V gene end was trimmed by 8 bases and the J gene end by 4 bases; junction bases not matched to a gene: 3.

This clonotype was seen repeatedly, ten times or more. The chain employs TRBV5-1 and TRBJ2-2; weak D call: TRBD2 (6 bases). V lost 1 base to trimming and J lost 4 bases, with 20 bases between them. The CDR3 totals 18 residues. CDR1 is SGHRS, CDR2 YFSETQ, per germline. CDR3 nucleotide sequence: TGCGCCAGCAGCTTGAAAGGAGGTGGCGGGGCGATCACCGGGGAGCTGTTTTTT. Its translation is CASSLKGGGGAITGELFF.

This clonotype is medium-sized (0.01 to 0.1%). The V call is TRBV19, the J call TRBJ1-6; 11 nucleotides align to TRBD1. The CDR3 length is 14 residues. CDR1 and CDR2 from the germline V gene are LNHDA and SQIVND (reference sequence). V shed 4 bases, J shed 10 bases, and the junction held 3 bases outside the gene matches. CDR3 sequence: CASSTGTGGSPLHF. In DNA form, the CDR3 reads TGTGCCAGTAGTACCGGGACAGGGGGATCACCCCTCCACTTT.

This clonotype was counted ten times or more. V is TRBV7-9 and J is TRBJ1-2; D gene uncertain. The CDR3 sequence is 11 residues long. Trimming removed 4 bases at V and 4 bases at J, with 4 bases between. Germline CDR1 is SEHNR and CDR2 is FQNEAQ (reference sequence). The DNA of the CDR3 is TGTGCCAGCAGCTCAGGCTATGGCTACACCTTC. Residues: CASSSGYGYTF.

About this clonotype: A read error may explain this, as a much larger clone is one base away. This chain joins TRBV5-6 and TRBJ2-3; possibly TRBD2 for D (5 bases). Trimming left V 2 bases short and J 4 bases short, with 11 bases between. This CDR3 is 14 amino acids long. Germline V CDR1 and CDR2: SGHDT, YYEEEE. The DNA of the CDR3 is TGTGCCAGCAGCTTACGGGGAGAGGCAGATACGCAGTATTTT. Protein: CASSLRGEADTQYF.

This clonotype occurred many times. The gene calls are TRBV7-8 and TRBJ1-3; D perhaps matches TRBD1 (5 bases). The ends were cut back, 4 bases at V and 2 bases at J, with 6 bases in the middle. The V gene's germline CDR1 is SGHVS and CDR2 FQNEAQ. The CDR3 has 13 residues. CDR3 nucleotide sequence: TGTGCCAGCAGCTCGGGGCCTGGAAACACCATATATTTT. It translates to CASSSGPGNTIYF.

This clonotype was counted many times. The CDR3 sequence is CATNNGEKLFF. The CDR3 bases are TGTGCCACCAACAACGGGGAAAAACTGTTTTTT. V is TRBV6-5 and J is TRBJ1-4; D not certain. This CDR3 is 11 amino acids long. The V gene's germline CDR1 is MNHEY and CDR2 SVGAGI. V dropped 10 bases and J dropped 8 bases, with 11 bases sitting between them.

Many counts were recorded for this clonotype. The CDR3 loop is CASRTSGPYNEQFF. CDR3 DNA sequence: TGCGCCAGCAGGACTAGCGGGCCTTACAATGAGCAGTTCTTC. The chain uses TRBV10-2 and TRBJ2-1, with 10 bases aligning to TRBD2. The germline V gene has CDR1 WSHSY and CDR2 SAAADI. The CDR3 spans 14 residues. The V and J ends lost 6 bases and 4 bases, in that order; junction bases with no gene match: 3.

Concerning this clonotype itself: A much more abundant neighbour one base away suggests this may be a read error. The conserved final phenylalanine or tryptophan is absent from the CDR3, which likely points to a read error. The chain recombines TRBV6-5 with TRBJ2-7; D is ambiguous. There are 14 residues in the CDR3. Germline-derived CDR1 and CDR2 are MNHEY and SVGAGI. Trimming removed 5 bases at V and 2 bases at J, with 13 bases between. CDR3: CASSEVAVTYEQYS. The CDR3 DNA reads TGTGCCAGCAGTGAAGTTGCAGTAACCTACGAGCAGTACTCC.

This clonotype was recorded many times. This rearrangement joins TRBV20-1 to TRBJ2-3, with D maybe TRBD2 (6 bases). Trimming took 4 bases from V and 4 from J, leaving 12 bases between them. CDR3 length: 13 residues. Germline V CDR1 and CDR2: DFQATT, SNEGSKA (reference sequence). The CDR3: CSATPGVADTQYF. In DNA, the CDR3 is TGCAGTGCTACCCCGGGGGTCGCAGATACGCAGTATTTT.